Following are 29 T cell receptor beta chains from one sample sequenced in a study of technical replicates of blood from a few donors. Sequencing was performed with immunoSEQ multiplex PCR; in TCRdb, only in-frame clones are kept and a portion is missing. The repertoire has roughly 60,000 clones, about 95% of them found once; the top ten carry around 3%. What was sequenced was PBMCs. The receptors were gathered from a human donor in good health. Some clones in this sample may be carry-over from other donors' samples.

This chain links TRBV10-3 with TRBJ2-3; 10 positions agree with TRBD2. Germline CDR1 is ENHRY and CDR2 is SYGVKD. V shed 10 bases and J 3 bases; nucleotides not matched to a gene: 16. The CDR3 extends over 17 amino acids. CDR3 sequence: CATRAASGSPGTDTQYF. The CDR3 DNA is TGTGCCACCAGGGCGGCTAGCGGGAGCCCCGGGACAGATACGCAGTATTTT.

The chain couples TRBV4-3 to TRBJ2-7, with a weak D call TRBD2 (7 bases). The CDR3 is 16 amino acids. CDR1 is LGHNA and CDR2 is YSLEER in the germline V gene. The V end lost 3 bases, the J end lost 6 bases, and 21 bases lay between the germline ends. CDR3 DNA: TGCGCCAGCAGCCAGAATCCAAGGGGGGGGGCCCTCGAGCAGTACTTC. It specifies CASSQNPRGGALEQYF.

V and J are TRBV2 and TRBJ2-7; the D is unclear. This CDR3 is 11 amino acids long. With 6 bases removed from V and 6 bases from J, the gap between germline ends came to 9 bases. CDR1 and CDR2 (germline): SNHLY, FYNNEI. CDR3 residues: CASRAWSEQYF. In DNA form, the CDR3 reads TGTGCCAGCAGAGCTTGGAGCGAGCAGTACTTC.

The chain recombines TRBV27 with TRBJ1-2; 7 bases are a match to TRBD1. The CDR3 sequence is 13 residues long. J lost 3 bases, V lost 3 bases, and 1 base had no gene match. Per germline, CDR1 MNHEY and CDR2 SMNVEV (reference sequence). The CDR3 coding sequence is TGTGCCAGCAGTTTTCAGGGGGACTATGGCTACACCTTC. Protein sequence: CASSFQGDYGYTF.

The chain joins TRBV2 to TRBJ1-1; D gene ambiguous. V gave up 8 bases and J gave up 0 bases, with 13 bases separating them. Germline V gene data show CDR1 as SNHLY and CDR2 as FYNNEI. This CDR3 spans 14 amino acids. The CDR3 bases are TGTGCCAGCCGCAGATTACAAATGAACACTGAAGCTTTCTTT. It is translated as CASRRLQMNTEAFF.

V is TRBV9 and J is TRBJ2-5; 7 positions agree with TRBD1. J was trimmed by 5 bases and V by 1 base; bases with no gene match: 8. The CDR3 loop spans 15 amino acids. The germline CDR1 and CDR2 sequences are SGDLS and YYNGEE. The CDR3 DNA reads TGTGCCAGCAGCGTATATGACAGGGACGTTGAGACCCAGTACTTC. This translates into CASSVYDRDVETQYF. Based on the CDR3 plus reference TRBV9 and TRBJ2-5, the full variable domain is DSGVTQTPKHLITATGQRVTLRCSPRSGDLSVYWYQQSLDQGLQFLIQYYNGEERAKGNILERFSAQQFPDLHSELNLSSLELGDSALYFCASSVYDRDVETQYFGPGTRLLVL.

The V and J genes are TRBV7-8 and TRBJ1-6; 8 bases line up with TRBD1. Germline V gene sequence: CDR1 SGHVS, CDR2 FQNEAQ. The CDR3 consists of 16 residues. Trimming at V came to 4 bases and at J to 11 bases, leaving 13 bases not matched to a gene. The CDR3 nucleotides read TGTGCCAGCAGCTCAAGAGGGGGGGACAGGTTTACACCCCTCCACTTT. Amino acids: CASSSRGGDRFTPLHF.

The chain employs TRBV19 and TRBJ1-2; weak D call: TRBD1 (5 bases). The CDR3 is 14 residues long. CDR1 is LNHDA, CDR2 SQIVND, per germline (reference sequence). V was trimmed by 8 bases and J by 4 bases, leaving 17 bases between them. CDR3 sequence: CASGRGGPVYGYTF. CDR3 bases: TGTGCCAGTGGGAGGGGAGGGCCTGTCTATGGCTACACCTTC.

The chain links TRBV4-3 to TRBJ1-5; no clear D. CDR3 length: 14 amino acids. CDR1 is LGHNA and CDR2 is YSLEER in the germline V gene. Trimming removed 1 base from V and 4 bases from J, with 8 bases in between. DNA of the CDR3: TGCGCCAGCAGCCAAGGAGCGGGAAATCAGCCCCAGCATTTT. Translating it yields CASSQGAGNQPQHF.

The chain links TRBV13 to TRBJ2-2, with D possibly TRBD2 on 5 matching bases. The V gene lost 5 bases and the J gene lost 1 base, with 14 bases spanning the gap. Germline V lookup: CDR1 PRHDT, CDR2 FYEKMQ (reference sequence). The CDR3 consists of 16 residues. CDR3 DNA sequence: TGTGCCAGCAGCCCGACCGGCGGGTTGAACACCGGGGAGCTGTTTTTT. This codes for CASSPTGGLNTGELFF.

This clone was counted once. The J gene is TRBJ1-2, the V gene TRBV2, with 9 bases fitting TRBD1. V shed 6 bases and J 8 bases; nucleotides not matched to a gene: 10. The length of the CDR3 is 14 residues. Germline V CDR1 and CDR2: SNHLY, FYNNEI. CDR3 in amino acids: CASRKRQGVIGYTF. The CDR3 DNA sequence: TGTGCCAGCAGAAAAAGACAGGGGGTAATAGGCTACACCTTC. The full variable domain, in which reference TRBV2 and TRBJ1-2 provide the parts outside the CDR3, is EPEVTQTPSHQVTQMGQEVILRCVPISNHLYFYWYRQILGQKVEFLVSFYNNEISEKSEIFDDQFSVERPDGSNFTLKIRSTKLEDSAMYFCASRKRQGVIGYTFGSGTRLTVV.

This clone was recorded once. The CDR3 DNA reads as TGTGCCATCAGTGAGGAGGGGGCACGTCAGCCCCAGCATTTT. Translating gives CAISEEGARQPQHF. The chain has TRBV10-3 and TRBJ1-5, with 7 bases that match TRBD1. With V trimmed by 2 bases and J by 6 bases, 4 bases remained unmatched. Germline V CDR1 and CDR2: ENHRY, SYGVKD. There are 14 residues in the CDR3.

V and J are TRBV18 and TRBJ1-1; 7 nucleotides align to TRBD1. With V trimmed by 2 bases and J by 1 base, 4 bases remained unmatched. The germline CDR1 and CDR2 sequences are KGHSH and LQKENI. The CDR3 covers 15 residues. CDR3: CASSPLGGQNTEAFF. The CDR3 region has the DNA TGTGCCAGCTCACCATTAGGGGGCCAGAACACTGAAGCTTTCTTT.

The chain links TRBV7-2 to TRBJ2-7; D not resolved. Trimming removed 0 bases from V and 6 bases from J, with 12 bases in between. This CDR3 is built from 14 residues. CDR1 is SGHTA and CDR2 is FQGNSA in the germline V gene. The CDR3 loop is CASSLAWQVGEQYF. The CDR3 DNA follows: TGTGCCAGCAGCTTAGCGTGGCAGGTGGGCGAGCAGTACTTC.

The chain recombines TRBV30 with TRBJ2-4, with 7 bases lining up with TRBD2. The germline CDR1 and CDR2 sequences are GTSNPN and SVGIG (reference sequence). Germline trimming cut 1 base from V and 4 bases from J; bases unmatched to any gene: 4. The CDR3 is 14 residues long. This CDR3 is CAWSEAGEKNIQYF. CDR3 DNA sequence: TGTGCCTGGAGTGAGGCGGGGGAGAAAAACATTCAGTACTTC.

This clone was seen only a few times. The chain recombines TRBV19 with TRBJ2-1, with 8 positions matching TRBD2. With V trimmed by 3 bases and J by 5 bases, 9 bases remained unmatched. There are 16 residues in the CDR3. The V gene's germline CDR1 is LNHDA and CDR2 SQIVND (reference sequence). CDR3 sequence: CASSIPSLAENNEQFF. DNA of the CDR3: TGTGCCAGTAGTATTCCCTCACTAGCGGAAAACAATGAGCAGTTCTTC.

The V and J genes are TRBV6-5 and TRBJ2-3, with a possible D match to TRBD2 (5 bases). V was shortened by 5 bases and J by 5 bases, with 14 bases between the two germline ends. Germline loops: CDR1 MNHEY, CDR2 SVGAGI. The length of the CDR3 is 14 residues. CDR3 protein: CASSVQLEEDTQYF. The DNA of the CDR3 is TGTGCCAGCAGTGTCCAACTAGAGGAAGATACGCAGTATTTT.

V is TRBV4-3 and J is TRBJ2-7; a possible D gene is TRBD2 (6 bases). The V end was cut by 4 bases, the J end by 1 base, with 14 bases between. CDR1 and CDR2 (germline): LGHNA, YSLEER. CDR3 size: 15 residues. The CDR3 region is CASSLLLAFSYEQYF. The CDR3 nucleotides read TGCGCCAGCAGCCTCCTACTAGCATTTTCCTACGAGCAGTACTTC.

V is TRBV30 and J is TRBJ1-5; D remains ambiguous. The CDR3 runs to 13 residues. From germline, CDR1 is GTSNPN and CDR2 SVGIG (reference sequence). V lost 0 bases, J lost 7 bases, and 10 bases lay in between. CDR3 sequence reads: CAWSVRSRQPQHF. Written as DNA, the CDR3 is TGTGCCTGGAGTGTACGGTCGCGGCAGCCCCAGCATTTT.

The chain couples TRBV6-6 to TRBJ1-5, with D unresolved. The germline gives CDR1 MNHNY, CDR2 SVGAGI (reference sequence). CDR3 length: 14 amino acids. Trimming stripped 5 bases from V and 3 bases from J, with 11 bases between. In DNA form, the CDR3 reads TGTGCCAGCAGTCCGGAGGGTAACAATCAGCCCCAGCATTTT. Amino acid sequence: CASSPEGNNQPQHF.

The chain is built from TRBV19 and TRBJ1-2; TRBD1 aligns across 10 bases. The CDR3 is 13 amino acids. V was pared by 5 bases and J by 10 bases, with 7 bases of the junction left unmatched. The germline V gene encodes CDR1 LNHDA and CDR2 SQIVND (reference sequence). The CDR3 DNA follows: TGTGCCAGTAGTTTGACAGGGGGCGCGGTCTACACCTTC. Translated: CASSLTGGAVYTF.

The chain uses TRBV9 and TRBJ2-3; 8 bases line up with TRBD1. V lost 0 bases and J lost 3; bases outside the gene matches: 0. This CDR3 has 14 residues. Germline-derived CDR1 and CDR2 are SGDLS and YYNGEE. The CDR3 here is CASSVGQGTDTQYF. The CDR3 DNA follows: TGTGCCAGCAGCGTAGGACAGGGGACAGATACGCAGTATTTT.

V and J are TRBV15 and TRBJ1-2; TRBD1 matches at 7 bases. Germline V gene data show CDR1 as LNHNV and CDR2 as YYDKDF (reference sequence). V gave up 5 bases and J gave up 7 bases; unmatched junction bases: 13. The CDR3 length is 15 residues. The CDR3, as DNA: TGTGCCACCAGCTCTTGGACAGGTCAAAGTGGTGGCTACACCTTC. It codes for CATSSWTGQSGGYTF.

In its sample, this clone was seen once. The chain's CDR3 is CASSQEDRYNEQFF. The DNA for the CDR3 is TGCGCCAGCAGCCAAGAAGACAGGTACAATGAGCAGTTCTTC. The rearrangement uses TRBV4-3 and TRBJ2-1, with D possibly being TRBD1 (6 bases). Germline values: CDR1 LGHNA, CDR2 YSLEER. The CDR3 spans 14 residues. The V end was cut by 0 bases, the J end by 4 bases, with 7 bases between.

V and J are TRBV15 and TRBJ2-7, with D tentatively TRBD2 (7 bases). The germline V gene encodes CDR1 LNHNV and CDR2 YYDKDF (reference sequence). The V gene lost 1 base and the J gene lost 4 bases, with 14 bases spanning the gap. This CDR3 region has 15 residues. CDR3 in amino acids: CATSRVRGGDYEQYF. DNA of the CDR3: TGTGCCACCAGCAGAGTGAGGGGGGGGGATTACGAGCAGTACTTC.

The rearrangement links TRBV5-4 to TRBJ1-2, with 10 positions matching TRBD1. Trimming removed 6 bases from V and 8 bases from J; junction bases left unmatched: 13. The CDR3 totals 15 residues. The germline CDR1 and CDR2 sequences are SGHNT and YYREEE (reference sequence). CDR3 region: CASTYPGQGTSGYTF. CDR3 nucleotides: TGTGCCAGCACCTACCCGGGACAGGGGACGTCCGGCTACACCTTC.

The rearrangement uses TRBV7-9 and TRBJ1-4; 7 bases are a match to TRBD1. With 4 bases clipped from V and 2 bases from J, the junction kept 7 bases outside the gene matches. Germline CDR1 reads SEHNR; CDR2 reads FQNEAQ (reference sequence). CDR3 size: 16 residues. CDR3 sequence reads: CASSSRQGLTNEKLFF. CDR3 DNA: TGTGCCAGCAGCTCACGACAGGGTCTCACTAATGAAAAACTGTTTTTT.

The chain has TRBV6-5 and TRBJ1-2, with TRBD1 matching over 12 bases. Trimming cost V 0 bases and J 10 bases; bases outside gene matches: 3. The CDR3 is 14 residues long. CDR1 is MNHEY and CDR2 is SVGAGI in the germline V gene. The CDR3, as DNA: TGTGCCAGCAGTTACTCGGGGACAGGGGGCATCTACACCTTC. The encoded protein is CASSYSGTGGIYTF.

This chain uses TRBV5-1 with TRBJ2-7; 7 nucleotides line up with TRBD1. Trimming cost V 4 bases and J 2 bases; bases outside gene matches: 0. The CDR3 is made up of 12 amino acids. Per germline, CDR1 SGHRS and CDR2 YFSETQ. The CDR3 sequence is CASSGQAYEQYF. The CDR3 bases are TGCGCCAGCAGCGGACAGGCCTACGAGCAGTACTTC.